This TCR beta chain was profiled in a study of T cell responses to AZD1222 COVID-19 vaccine. Pooled in the analysis were second doses at about 4 or about 12 weeks. This clone occurred once. Its antigen is as yet unknown. The germline gives CDR1 SGHAT, CDR2 FQNNGV. The V gene lost 4 bases and the J gene lost 5 bases, with 3 bases spanning the gap. The CDR3 is 11 residues long. Findings and limits, study-wide: Across spike, vaccine-associated CD4 TCRs were found, dominant at 160-218 and 743-854. Just a handful of AZD1222 recipients were seropositive at baseline. Donors in the cohort were predominantly white British and more often female, and clonal diversity was possibly underestimated.

Here immunoSEQ multiplex PCR was the method, and the copy in TCRdb shows in-frame clones only, minus some. This sample has approximately 96,000 clones, with approximately 86% found just once. Sequenced here: peripheral blood, sampled 28 days after the second AZD1222 dose. The chain carries TRBV11-2 and TRBJ2-1; the D is unclear. The sequence came from an adult who received the AZD1222 COVID-19 vaccine. CDR3: CASSYNNEQFF. The DNA for the CDR3 is TGTGCCAGCAGCTATAACAATGAGCAGTTCTTC.